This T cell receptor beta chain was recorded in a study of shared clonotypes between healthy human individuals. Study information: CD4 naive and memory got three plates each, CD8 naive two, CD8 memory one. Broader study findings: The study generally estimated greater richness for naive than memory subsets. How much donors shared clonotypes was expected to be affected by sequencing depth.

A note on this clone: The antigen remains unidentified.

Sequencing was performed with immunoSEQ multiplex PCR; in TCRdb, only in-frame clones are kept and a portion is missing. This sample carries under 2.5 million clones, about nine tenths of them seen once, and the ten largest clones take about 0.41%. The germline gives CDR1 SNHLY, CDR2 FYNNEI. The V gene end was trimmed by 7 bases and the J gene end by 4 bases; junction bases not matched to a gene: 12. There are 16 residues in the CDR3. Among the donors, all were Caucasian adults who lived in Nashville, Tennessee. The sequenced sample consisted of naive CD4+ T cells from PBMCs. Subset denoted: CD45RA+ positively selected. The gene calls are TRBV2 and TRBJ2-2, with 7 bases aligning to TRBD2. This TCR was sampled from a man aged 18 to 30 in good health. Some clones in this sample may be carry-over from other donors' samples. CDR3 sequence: CASTPGAGVSTGELFF. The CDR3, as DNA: TGTGCCAGCACCCCTGGGGCGGGAGTCAGCACCGGGGAGCTGTTTTTT.